A selection of T cell receptor beta chains follows, all from one sample in a study of identical twins. MiXCR was run by TCRdb on the 5' RACE reads, yielding one entry per CDR3 protein. Found here are around 650,000 distinct CDR3 sequences, around 7.5% of them singletons; the top ten hold over 1.5%. These data were also reused for a study on yellow fever vaccine responses in identical twins.

The source material was PBMCs. These receptor sequences come from a woman between 18 and 29 years old in good health. CDR3s include the opening cysteine and the closing phenylalanine or tryptophan. A D gene is named only where the DNA matches it firmly. Size tells how often a clone was seen (once, few, many) or the class of an expanded clone, and some rows leave it out.

d_gene	v_gene	abundance	j_gene	CDR3nt	CDR3aa
NA	TRBV28	NA	TRBJ1-2	TGTGCCAGCAGTTTGCTGGGGGGTGGCTACACCTTC	CASSLLGGGYTF
NA	TRBV5-1	NA	TRBJ1-1	TGCGCCAGCAGCTTCTCCGGGAACCTGAACACTGAAGCTTTCTTT	CASSFSGNLNTEAFF
NA	TRBV5-1	NA	TRBJ2-5	TGCGCCAGCAGCGTTATAGGGTTGGGGGAGACCCAGTACTTC	CASSVIGLGETQYF
NA	TRBV6-2/TRBV6-3	few	TRBJ2-2	TGTGCCAGCAGTTACTCCAGCTTCGGGTCTAGCGCCTCGAACACCGGGGAGCTGTTTTTT	CASSYSSFGSSASNTGELFF
NA	TRBV2	NA	TRBJ1-4	TGTGCCAGCAGTCAAGCGGACCTACCGGGTGAAAAACTGTTTTTT	CASSQADLPGEKLFF
TRBD2	TRBV7-6	NA	TRBJ2-7	TGTGCCAGCAGCTTAGCGACTAGCGGGAGTCCCTACGAGCAGTACTTC	CASSLATSGSPYEQYF
NA	TRBV29-1	few	TRBJ1-1	TGCAGCGTACAACAGGGTCCCACTGAAGCTTTCTTT	CSVQQGPTEAFF
TRBD2	TRBV3-1	many	TRBJ2-1	TGTGCCAGCAGCCAAGGGGGGACTAGCGGAAACAATGAGCAGTTCTTC	CASSQGGTSGNNEQFF
TRBD2	TRBV12-3/TRBV12-4	few	TRBJ2-5	TGTGCCAGCAGTTTAACCCCCCTGCTAGCGGGAGGAAAAGAGACCCAGTACTTC	CASSLTPLLAGGKETQYF
NA	TRBV20-1	few	TRBJ1-1	TGCAGTACCGAAACATCCACTGAAGCTTTCTTT	CSTETSTEAFF